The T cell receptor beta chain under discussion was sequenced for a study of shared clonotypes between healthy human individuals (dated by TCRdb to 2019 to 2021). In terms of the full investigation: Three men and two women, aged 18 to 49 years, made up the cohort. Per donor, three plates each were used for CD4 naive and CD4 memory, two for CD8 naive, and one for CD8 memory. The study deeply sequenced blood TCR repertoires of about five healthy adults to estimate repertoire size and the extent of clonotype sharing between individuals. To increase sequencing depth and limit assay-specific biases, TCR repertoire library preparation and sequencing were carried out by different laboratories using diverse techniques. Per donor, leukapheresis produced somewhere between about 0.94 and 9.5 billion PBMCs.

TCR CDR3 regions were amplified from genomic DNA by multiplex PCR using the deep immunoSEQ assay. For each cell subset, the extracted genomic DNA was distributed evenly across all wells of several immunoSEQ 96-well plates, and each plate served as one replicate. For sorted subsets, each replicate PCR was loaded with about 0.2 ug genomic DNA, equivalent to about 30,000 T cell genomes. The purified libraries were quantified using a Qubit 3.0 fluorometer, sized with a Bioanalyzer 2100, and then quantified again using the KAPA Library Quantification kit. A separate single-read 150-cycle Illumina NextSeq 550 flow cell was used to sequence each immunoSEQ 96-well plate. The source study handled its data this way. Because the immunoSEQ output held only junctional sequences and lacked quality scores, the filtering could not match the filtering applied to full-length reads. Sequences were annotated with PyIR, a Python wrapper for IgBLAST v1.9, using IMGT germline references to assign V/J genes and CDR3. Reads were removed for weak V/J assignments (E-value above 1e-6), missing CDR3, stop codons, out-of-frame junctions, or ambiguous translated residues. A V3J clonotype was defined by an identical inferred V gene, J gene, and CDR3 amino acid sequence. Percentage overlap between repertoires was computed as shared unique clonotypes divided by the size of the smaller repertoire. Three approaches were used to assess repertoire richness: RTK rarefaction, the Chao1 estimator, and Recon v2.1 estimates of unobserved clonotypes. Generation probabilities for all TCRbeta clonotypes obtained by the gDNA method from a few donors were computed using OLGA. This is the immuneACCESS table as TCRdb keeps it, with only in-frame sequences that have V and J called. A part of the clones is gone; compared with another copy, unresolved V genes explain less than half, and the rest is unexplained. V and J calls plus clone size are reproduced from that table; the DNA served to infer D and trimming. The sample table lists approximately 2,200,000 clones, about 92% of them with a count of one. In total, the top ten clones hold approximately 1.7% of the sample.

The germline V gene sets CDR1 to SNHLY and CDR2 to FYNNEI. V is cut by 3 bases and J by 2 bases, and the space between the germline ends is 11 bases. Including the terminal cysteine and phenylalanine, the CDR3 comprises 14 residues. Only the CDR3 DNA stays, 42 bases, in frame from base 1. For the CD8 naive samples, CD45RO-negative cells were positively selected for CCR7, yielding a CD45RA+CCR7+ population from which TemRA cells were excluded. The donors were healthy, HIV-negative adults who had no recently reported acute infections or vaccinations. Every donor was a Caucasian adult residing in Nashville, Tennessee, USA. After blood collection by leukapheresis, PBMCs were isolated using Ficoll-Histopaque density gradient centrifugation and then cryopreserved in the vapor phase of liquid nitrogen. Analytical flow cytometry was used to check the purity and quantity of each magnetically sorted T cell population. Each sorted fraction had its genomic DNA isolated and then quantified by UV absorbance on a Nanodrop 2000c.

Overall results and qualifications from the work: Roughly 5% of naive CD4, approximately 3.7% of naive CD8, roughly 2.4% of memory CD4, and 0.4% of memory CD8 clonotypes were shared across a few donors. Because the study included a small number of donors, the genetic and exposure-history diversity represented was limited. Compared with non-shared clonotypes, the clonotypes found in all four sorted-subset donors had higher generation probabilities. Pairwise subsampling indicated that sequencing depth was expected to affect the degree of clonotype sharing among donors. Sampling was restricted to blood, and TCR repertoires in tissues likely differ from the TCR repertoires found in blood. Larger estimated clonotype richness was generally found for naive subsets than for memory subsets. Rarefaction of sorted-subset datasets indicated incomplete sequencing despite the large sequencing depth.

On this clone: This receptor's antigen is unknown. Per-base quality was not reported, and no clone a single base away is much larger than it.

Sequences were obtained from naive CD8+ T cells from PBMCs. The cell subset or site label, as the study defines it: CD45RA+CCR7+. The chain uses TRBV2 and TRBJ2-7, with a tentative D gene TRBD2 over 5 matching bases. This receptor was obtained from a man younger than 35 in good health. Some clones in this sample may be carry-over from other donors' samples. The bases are TGTGCCAGCAGTGATGCGGGCTTCCCCTACGAGCAGTACTTC. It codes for CASSDAGFPYEQYF.